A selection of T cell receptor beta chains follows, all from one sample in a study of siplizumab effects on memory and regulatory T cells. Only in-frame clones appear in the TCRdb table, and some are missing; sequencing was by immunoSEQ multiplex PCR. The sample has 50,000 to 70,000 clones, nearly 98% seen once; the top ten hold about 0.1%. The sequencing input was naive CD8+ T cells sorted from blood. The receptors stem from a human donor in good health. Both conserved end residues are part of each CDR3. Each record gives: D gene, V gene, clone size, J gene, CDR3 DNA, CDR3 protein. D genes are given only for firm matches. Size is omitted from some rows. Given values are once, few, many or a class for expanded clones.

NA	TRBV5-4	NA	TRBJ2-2	TGTGCCAGCAGCCCGGCCGTTAACACCGGGGAGCTGTTTTTT	CASSPAVNTGELFF
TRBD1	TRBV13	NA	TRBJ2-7	TGTGCCAGCAGCCGGACAGGGGCTGGGAACTACGAGCAGTACTTC	CASSRTGAGNYEQYF
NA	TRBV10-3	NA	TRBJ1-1	TGTGCCATCAGTGAGTTGGCTTACACTGAAGCTTTCTTT	CAISELAYTEAFF
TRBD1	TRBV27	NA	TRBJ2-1	TGTGCCAGCAGATCCGGGACAGGGGGACACAATGAGCAGTTCTTC	CASRSGTGGHNEQFF
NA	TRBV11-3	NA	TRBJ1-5	TGTGCCAGCAGCTTAGATACAGCGGACGGCAATCAGCCCCAGCATTTT	CASSLDTADGNQPQHF
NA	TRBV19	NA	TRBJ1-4	TGTGCCAGTAGTATAGATCTCTTTTTGCGGGGAAGTGAAAAACTGTTTTTT	CASSIDLFLRGSEKLFF
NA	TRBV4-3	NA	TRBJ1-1	TGCGCCAGCAGCCAGGACAGAGTGAACACTGAAGCTTTCTTT	CASSQDRVNTEAFF
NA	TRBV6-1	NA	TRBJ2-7	TGTGCCAGCAGTGATATGCGAACAGGACTCACCTACGAGCAGTACTTC	CASSDMRTGLTYEQYF
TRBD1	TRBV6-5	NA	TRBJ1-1	TGTGCCAGCAGGTCCGGGACAGGGAACACTGAAGCTTTCTTT	CASRSGTGNTEAFF
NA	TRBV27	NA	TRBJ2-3	TGTGCCAGCAGTCCCCTGATGGGGGATACGCAGTATTTT	CASSPLMGDTQYF
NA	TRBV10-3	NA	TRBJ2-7	TGTGCCATCAGCAAGAATATCGAGGGTTACGAGCAGTACTTC	CAISKNIEGYEQYF
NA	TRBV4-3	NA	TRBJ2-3	TGCGCCAGCAGCCAAGGTCCAGGTAGCACAGATACGCAGTATTTT	CASSQGPGSTDTQYF
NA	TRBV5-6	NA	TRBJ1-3	TGTGCCAGCAGCTTGAAAGCTTTCTCTGGAAACACCATATATTTT	CASSLKAFSGNTIYF
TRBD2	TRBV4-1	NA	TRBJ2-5	TGCGCCAGCAGCCCCCTGGCTAGCGGGGGGCTCGTAATGGAGACCCAGTACTTC	CASSPLASGGLVMETQYF
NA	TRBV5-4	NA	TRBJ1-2	TGTGCCAGCAACCATGGGACCGATTACTATGGCTACACCTTC	CASNHGTDYYGYTF
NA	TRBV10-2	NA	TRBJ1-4	TGCGCCAGCAGTGATGCCGGTGCAACTAATGAAAAACTGTTTTTT	CASSDAGATNEKLFF
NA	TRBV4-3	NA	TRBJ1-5	TGCGCCAGCAGCCAAGATCTTGCGACAGCCAATCAGCCCCAGCATTTT	CASSQDLATANQPQHF
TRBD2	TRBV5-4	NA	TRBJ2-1	TGTGCCAGCAGCTTGGATCCGGGACTAGCGGGGGTTGAGCAGTTCTTC	CASSLDPGLAGVEQFF
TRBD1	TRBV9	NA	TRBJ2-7	TGTGCCAGCAGCGTAGGGGGACAGAGAGCCTACGAGCAGTACTTC	CASSVGGQRAYEQYF
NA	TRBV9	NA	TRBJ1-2	TGTGCCAGCAGCGTATTGGAAAATGGCTACACCTTC	CASSVLENGYTF
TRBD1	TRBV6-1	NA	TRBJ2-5	TGTGCCAGCAGTAACACAGGGGGCGGAGGGGAGACCCAGTACTTC	CASSNTGGGGETQYF
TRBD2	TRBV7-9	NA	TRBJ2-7	TGTGCCAGCAGCTTACTAGCGGGGGGCCCCTACGAGCAGTACTTC	CASSLLAGGPYEQYF
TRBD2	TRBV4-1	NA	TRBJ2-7	TGCGCCAGCAGCCAAGAGCAAACTAGCGGGGGGTGGCTAGGCGAGCAGTACTTC	CASSQEQTSGGWLGEQYF
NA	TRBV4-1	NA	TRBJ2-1	TGCGCCAGCAGCCACGATTACAATGAGCAGTTCTTC	CASSHDYNEQFF
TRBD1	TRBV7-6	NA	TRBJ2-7	TGTGCCAGCAGCCCTGTAGGGACAGGGGGCTGGTTC	CASSPVGTGGWF
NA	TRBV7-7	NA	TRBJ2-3	TGTGCCAGCAGCTTGGAGGGAAACACAGATACGCAGTATTTT	CASSLEGNTDTQYF
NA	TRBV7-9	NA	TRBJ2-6	TGTGCCAGCAGCTTACCCGACCAGGGTACTGGGGCCAACGTCCTGACTTTC	CASSLPDQGTGANVLTF
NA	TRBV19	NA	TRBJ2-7	TGTGCCAGTAGTCCCGACGGGGGCCGAAACGAGCAGTACTTC	CASSPDGGRNEQYF
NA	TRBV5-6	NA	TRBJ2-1	TGTGCCAGCAGCCCCACGGAGGTAAGCTCCTACAATGAGCAGTTCTTC	CASSPTEVSSYNEQFF
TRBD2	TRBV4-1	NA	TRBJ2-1	TGCGCCAGCAGCCAAGGGGGGGGATGGGTGGATGAGCAGTTCTTC	CASSQGGGWVDEQFF
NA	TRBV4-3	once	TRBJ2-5	TGCGCCAGCAGCCAAGGAGCTTGGGGGGACAAGGTCGAGACCCAGTACTTC	CASSQGAWGDKVETQYF
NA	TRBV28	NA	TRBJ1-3	TGTGCCAGCAGTTTATCCCCAGCGGAGATAGGAAACACCATATATTTT	CASSLSPAEIGNTIYF
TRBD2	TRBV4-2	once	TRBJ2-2	TGTGCCAGCAGCCAAGCTAGCGGGGGGGCCCCCACCGGGGAGCTGTTTTTT	CASSQASGGAPTGELFF
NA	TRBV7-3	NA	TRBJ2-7	TGTGCCAGCAGCTTACTAAGTGCGGACGAGCAGTACTTC	CASSLLSADEQYF
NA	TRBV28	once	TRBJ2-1	TGTGCCAGCAGTTACGGAGGATCCTACAATGAGCAGTTCTTC	CASSYGGSYNEQFF
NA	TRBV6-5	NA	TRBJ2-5	TGTGCCAGCTGGCAAGGGGCGGTGGGGCAAGAGACCCAGTACTTC	CASWQGAVGQETQYF
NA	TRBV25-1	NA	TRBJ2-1	TGTGCCAGCAGTGAACCCTGGGGGAGGGGGGGGCATGAGCAGTTCTTC	CASSEPWGRGGHEQFF
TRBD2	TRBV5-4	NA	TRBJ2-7	TGTGCCAGCAGCTTACTAGCGGGGGACGAGCAGTACTTC	CASSLLAGDEQYF
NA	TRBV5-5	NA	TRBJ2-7	TGTGCCAGCAGCACGCAATACGAGCAGTACTTC	CASSTQYEQYF
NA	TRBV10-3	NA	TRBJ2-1	TGTGCCACTACAAAACCACTTACGGAGGCTGGGAATGAGCAGTTCTTC	CATTKPLTEAGNEQFF
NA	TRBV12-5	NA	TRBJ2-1	TGTGCTAGTGGCCACGGGGGCAATGAGCAGTTCTTC	CASGHGGNEQFF
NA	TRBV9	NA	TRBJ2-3	TGTGCCAGCAGCGTAGACGGTAGCGGCACAGATACGCAGTATTTT	CASSVDGSGTDTQYF
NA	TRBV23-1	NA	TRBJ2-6	TGCGCCAGCCGCAGGGGGAGGGCTGGGGCCAACGTCCTGACTTTC	CASRRGRAGANVLTF
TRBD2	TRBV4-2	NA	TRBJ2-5	TGTGCCAGCAGCCGTACTTCCGGGACTAGCGGGGGGGCGGAAGAGACCCAGTACTTC	CASSRTSGTSGGAEETQYF
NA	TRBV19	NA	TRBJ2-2	TGTGCCAGTAGTATGGGGTCTGTGTCCGGGGAGCTGTTTTTT	CASSMGSVSGELFF